This paragraph covers one TCR beta chain sequence. Its specificity is not known. The sample belongs to a study of cytomegalovirus exposure and HLA in healthy donors. Use of 60 Vbeta and 13 Jbeta primers characterized the PCR. Measured with immunoSEQ multiplex PCR; TCRdb has only the in-frame clones, and not every one. This table has roughly 120,000 clones, roughly 73% appearing once. The CDR3 sequence is 17 residues long. Trimming removed 4 bases from V and 1 base from J; junction bases left unmatched: 13. CDR1 SGHNT and CDR2 YYREEE come from the germline V gene (reference sequence). Study-level findings and limits: In a later analysis, productive TCRs from donors in an Asian-associated ancestry cluster reportedly carried fewer N-insertions than the cohort mean. Published work reported that the classifier diagnosed cytomegalovirus status with high specificity and sensitivity.

This sequence originates from a woman in her 30s in good health and CMV-seronegative. The chain employs TRBV5-4 and TRBJ1-1; 7 nucleotides agree with TRBD1. Sequencing was done on a sample of PBMCs. The chain's CDR3 is CASSLRQGPRGNTEAFF. CDR3 coding DNA: TGTGCCAGCAGCCTACGACAGGGCCCAAGGGGGAACACTGAAGCTTTCTTT.